The T cell receptor (beta chain) described here comes from a study of T cells after yellow fever vaccination. In the study overall: Preparation of the low-cell-number fractions used SMART-Seq v4 Ultra Low Input.

This CDR3 comprises 13 residues. V lost 2 bases and J lost 6, with 7 bases in between. Looked up from germline, CDR1 is SNHLY and CDR2 is FYNNEI. Study-wide findings and caveats: A large majority of primary-vaccination clones showed up again after the booster (roughly 96% CD4, around 85% CD8). FACS-sorted repertoires might harbor abundant contaminating clonotypes from the bulk population.

5'RACE template switching produced TCR cDNA carrying a universal primer site and UMIs. TCRdb re-derived calls from the 5' RACE reads in MiXCR, one entry per CDR3 protein. The profile shows some 340,000 distinct CDR3 sequences, roughly 10% of them singletons. With regard to this clonotype: The antigen remains undetermined.

This TCR was recovered from a man between 18 and 35 years old who received the YFV17D yellow fever vaccine. Sequenced here: CD4+ T cells sorted from PBMCs, sampled 45 days after the yellow fever booster vaccination. V usage is TRBV2 and J usage is TRBJ2-2; D assignment may be TRBD1 or TRBD2 (5 bases each). This CDR3 is CASSESGPGELFF. Here the CDR3 DNA reads TGTGCCAGCAGTGAATCGGGACCCGGGGAGCTGTTTTTT. Combining the CDR3 with reference TRBV2 and TRBJ2-2 gives the whole variable domain EPEVTQTPSHQVTQMGQEVILRCVPISNHLYFYWYRQILGQKVEFLVSFYNNEISEKSEIFDDQFSVERPDGSNFTLKIRSTKLEDSAMYFCASSESGPGELFFGEGSRLTVL.